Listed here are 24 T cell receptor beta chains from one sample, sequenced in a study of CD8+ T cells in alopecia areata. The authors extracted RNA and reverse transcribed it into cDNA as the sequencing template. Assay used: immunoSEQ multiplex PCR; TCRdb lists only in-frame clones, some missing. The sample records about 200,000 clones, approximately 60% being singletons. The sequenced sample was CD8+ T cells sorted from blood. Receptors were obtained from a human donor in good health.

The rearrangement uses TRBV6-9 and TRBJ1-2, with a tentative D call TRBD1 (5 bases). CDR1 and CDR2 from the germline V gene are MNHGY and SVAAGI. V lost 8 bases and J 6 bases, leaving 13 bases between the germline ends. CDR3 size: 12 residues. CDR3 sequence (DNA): TGTGCCAGCCGCTCGGGACTAAATGGCTACACCTTC. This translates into CASRSGLNGYTF.

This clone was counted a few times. CDR3 nucleotide sequence: TGTGCCAGCAGCTTAGAGGCCGGGGGGGCGTACAATGAGCAGTTCTTC. As protein: CASSLEAGGAYNEQFF. The chain links TRBV7-9 to TRBJ2-1; 8 bases are shared with TRBD2. The germline CDR1 and CDR2 sequences are SEHNR and FQNEAQ (reference sequence). This CDR3 is built from 16 residues. The ends lost 1 base at V and 4 bases at J; junction bases unmatched: 6. The full variable domain, rest sourced from reference TRBV7-9 and TRBJ2-1, is DTGVSQNPRHKITKRGQNVTFRCDPISEHNRLYWYRQTLGQGPEFLTYFQNEAQLEKSRLLSDRFSAERPKGSFSTLEIQRTEQGDSAMYLCASSLEAGGAYNEQFFGPGTRLTVL.

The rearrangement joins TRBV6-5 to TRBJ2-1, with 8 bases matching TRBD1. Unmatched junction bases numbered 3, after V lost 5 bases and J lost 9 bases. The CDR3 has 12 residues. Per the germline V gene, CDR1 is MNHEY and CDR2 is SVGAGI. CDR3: CASSPTGGEQFF. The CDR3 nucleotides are TGTGCCAGCAGTCCCACAGGGGGTGAGCAGTTCTTC.

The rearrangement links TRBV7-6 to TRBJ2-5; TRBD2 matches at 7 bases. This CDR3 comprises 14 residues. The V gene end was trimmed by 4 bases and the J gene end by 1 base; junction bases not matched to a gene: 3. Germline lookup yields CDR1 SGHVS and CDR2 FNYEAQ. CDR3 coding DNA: TGTGCCAGCAGCTGGGGCGGGGGCCAAGAGACCCAGTACTTC. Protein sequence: CASSWGGGQETQYF.

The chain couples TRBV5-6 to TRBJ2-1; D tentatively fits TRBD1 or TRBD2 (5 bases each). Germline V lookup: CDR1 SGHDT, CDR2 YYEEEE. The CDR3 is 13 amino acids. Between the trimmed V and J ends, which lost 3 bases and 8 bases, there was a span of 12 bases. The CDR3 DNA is TGTGCCAGCAGCTCGCCGTCGGGACATGAGCAGTTCTTC. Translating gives CASSSPSGHEQFF. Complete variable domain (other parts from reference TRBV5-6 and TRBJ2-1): DAGVTQSPTHLIKTRGQQVTLRCSPKSGHDTVSWYQQALGQGPQFIFQYYEEEERQRGNFPDRFSGHQFPNYSSELNVNALLLGDSALYLCASSSPSGHEQFFGPGTRLTVL.

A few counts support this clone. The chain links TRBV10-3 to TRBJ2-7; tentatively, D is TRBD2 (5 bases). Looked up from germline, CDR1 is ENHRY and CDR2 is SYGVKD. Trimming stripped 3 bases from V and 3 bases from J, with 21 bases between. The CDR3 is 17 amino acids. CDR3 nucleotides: TGTGCCATCAGTGAAAATCTCAACTTACTAGGAGGCTACGAGCAGTACTTC. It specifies CAISENLNLLGGYEQYF.

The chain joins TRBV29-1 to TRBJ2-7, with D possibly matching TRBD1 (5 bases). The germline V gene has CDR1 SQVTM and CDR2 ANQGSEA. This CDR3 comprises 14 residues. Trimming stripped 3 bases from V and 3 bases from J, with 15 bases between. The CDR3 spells CSVEPTGEVYEQYF. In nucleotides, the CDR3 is TGCAGCGTTGAGCCCACAGGTGAGGTCTACGAGCAGTACTTC.

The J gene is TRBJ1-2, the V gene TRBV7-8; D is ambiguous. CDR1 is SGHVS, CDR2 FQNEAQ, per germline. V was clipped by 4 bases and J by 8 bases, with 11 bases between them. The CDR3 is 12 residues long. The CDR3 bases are TGTGCCAGCAGCTCGAGGACGGGGGGCTACACCTTC. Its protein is CASSSRTGGYTF.

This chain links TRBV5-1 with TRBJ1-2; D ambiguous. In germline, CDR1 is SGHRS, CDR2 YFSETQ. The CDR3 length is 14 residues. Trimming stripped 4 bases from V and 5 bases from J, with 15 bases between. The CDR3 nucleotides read TGCGCCAGCAGCCCCCCTAGGAAGGATTATGGCTACACCTTC. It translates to CASSPPRKDYGYTF.

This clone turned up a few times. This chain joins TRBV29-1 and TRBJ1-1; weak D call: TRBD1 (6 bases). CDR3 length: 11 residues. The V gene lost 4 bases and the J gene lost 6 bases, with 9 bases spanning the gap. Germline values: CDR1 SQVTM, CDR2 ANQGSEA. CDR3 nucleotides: TGCAGCGTTGGAACAGGGCCTGAAGCTTTCTTT. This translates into CSVGTGPEAFF.

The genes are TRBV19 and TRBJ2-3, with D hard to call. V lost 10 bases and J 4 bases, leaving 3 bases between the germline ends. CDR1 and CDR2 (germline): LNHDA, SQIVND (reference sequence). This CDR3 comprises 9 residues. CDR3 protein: CATADTQYF. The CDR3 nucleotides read TGTGCCACCGCAGATACGCAGTATTTT.

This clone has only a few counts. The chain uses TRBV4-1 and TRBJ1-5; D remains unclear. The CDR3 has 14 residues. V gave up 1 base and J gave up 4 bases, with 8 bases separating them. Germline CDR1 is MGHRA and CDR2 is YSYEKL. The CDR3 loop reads CASSQGSQNQPQHF. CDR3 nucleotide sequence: TGCGCCAGCAGCCAAGGCTCCCAGAATCAGCCCCAGCATTTT.

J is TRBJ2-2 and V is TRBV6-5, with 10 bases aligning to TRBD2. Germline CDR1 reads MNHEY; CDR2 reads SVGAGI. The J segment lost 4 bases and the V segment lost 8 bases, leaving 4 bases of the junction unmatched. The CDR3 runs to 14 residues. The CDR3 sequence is CASGAGGLTGELFF. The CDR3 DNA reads TGTGCCAGCGGAGCGGGGGGGCTCACCGGGGAGCTGTTTTTT.

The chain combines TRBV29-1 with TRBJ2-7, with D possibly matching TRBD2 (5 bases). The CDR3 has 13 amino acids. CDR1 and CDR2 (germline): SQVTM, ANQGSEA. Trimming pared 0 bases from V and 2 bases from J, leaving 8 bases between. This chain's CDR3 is CSVEDPSTYEQYF. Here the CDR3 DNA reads TGCAGCGTTGAAGATCCTAGCACCTACGAGCAGTACTTC.

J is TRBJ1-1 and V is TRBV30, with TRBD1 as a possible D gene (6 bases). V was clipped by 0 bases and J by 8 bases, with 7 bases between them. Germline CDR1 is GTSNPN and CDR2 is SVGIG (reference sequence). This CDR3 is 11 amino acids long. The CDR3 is CAWSVGTEAFF. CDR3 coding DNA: TGTGCCTGGAGTGTAGGGACAGAAGCTTTCTTT.

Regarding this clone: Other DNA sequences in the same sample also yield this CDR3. CDR3 region: CASSLGTGELFF. The CDR3 nucleotides read TGTGCCAGCAGCTTGGGGACCGGGGAGCTGTTTTTT. This chain connects TRBV7-9 to TRBJ2-2, with D hard to call. Germline-derived CDR1 and CDR2 are SEHNR and FQNEAQ (reference sequence). Between the trimmed V and J ends, which lost 3 bases and 5 bases, there was a span of 4 bases. The CDR3 has 12 amino acids. Full variable domain (missing parts from reference TRBV7-9 and TRBJ2-2): DTGVSQNPRHKITKRGQNVTFRCDPISEHNRLYWYRQTLGQGPEFLTYFQNEAQLEKSRLLSDRFSAERPKGSFSTLEIQRTEQGDSAMYLCASSLGTGELFFGEGSRLTVL.

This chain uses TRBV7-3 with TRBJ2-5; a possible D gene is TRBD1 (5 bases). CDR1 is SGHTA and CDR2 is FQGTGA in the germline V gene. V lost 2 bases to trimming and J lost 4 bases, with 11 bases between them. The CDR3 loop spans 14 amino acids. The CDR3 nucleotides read TGTGCCAGCAGCTTATTCCCGACAGTAGAGACCCAGTACTTC. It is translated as CASSLFPTVETQYF.

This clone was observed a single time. Here the CDR3 DNA reads TGTGCCACCAGCCGCAGGGGGCCGCCGTCTATAGCAAATCAGCCCCAGCATTTT. Protein sequence: CATSRRGPPSIANQPQHF. This chain connects TRBV15 to TRBJ1-5, with 8 bases that match TRBD1. From germline, CDR1 is LNHNV and CDR2 YYDKDF (reference sequence). With V trimmed by 5 bases and J by 4 bases, 16 bases remained unmatched. The length of the CDR3 is 18 residues.

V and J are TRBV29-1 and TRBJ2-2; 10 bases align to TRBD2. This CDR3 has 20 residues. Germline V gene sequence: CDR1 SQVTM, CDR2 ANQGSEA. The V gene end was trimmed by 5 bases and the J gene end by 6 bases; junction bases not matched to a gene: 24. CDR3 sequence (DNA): TGCAGCGTTCGTCTAGCGGGGGACCCCTGGGGTTCGTCGGGCGCCGGGGAGCTGTTTTTT. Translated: CSVRLAGDPWGSSGAGELFF.

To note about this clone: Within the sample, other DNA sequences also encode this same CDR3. The CDR3 sequence is CSVTGGSGELFF. CDR3 in DNA: TGCAGCGTGACAGGGGGGAGCGGGGAGCTGTTTTTT. The chain links TRBV29-1 to TRBJ2-2, with 9 positions matching TRBD1. Unmatched junction bases numbered 3, after V lost 6 bases and J lost 7 bases. The CDR3 has 12 residues. Looked up from germline, CDR1 is SQVTM and CDR2 is ANQGSEA.

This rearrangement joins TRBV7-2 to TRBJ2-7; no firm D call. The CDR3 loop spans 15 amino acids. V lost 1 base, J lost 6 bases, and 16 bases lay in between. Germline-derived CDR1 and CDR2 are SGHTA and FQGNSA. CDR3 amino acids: CASSLDGRGGLEQYF. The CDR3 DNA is TGTGCCAGCAGCTTAGATGGGCGCGGCGGCCTCGAGCAGTACTTC.

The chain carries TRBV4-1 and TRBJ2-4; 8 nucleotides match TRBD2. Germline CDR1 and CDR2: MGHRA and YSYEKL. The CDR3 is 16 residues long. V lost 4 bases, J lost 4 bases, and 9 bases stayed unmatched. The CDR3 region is CASSPGGGGGKNIQYF. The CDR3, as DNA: TGCGCCAGCAGCCCCGGGGGCGGCGGGGGGAAAAACATTCAGTACTTC.

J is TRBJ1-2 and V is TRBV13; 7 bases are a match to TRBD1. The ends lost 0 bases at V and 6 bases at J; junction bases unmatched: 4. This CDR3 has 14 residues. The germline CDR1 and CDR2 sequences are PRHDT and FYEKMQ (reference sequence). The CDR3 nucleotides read TGTGCCAGCAGCTTAGGCACAGGGGTGGATGGCTACACCTTC. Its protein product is CASSLGTGVDGYTF.

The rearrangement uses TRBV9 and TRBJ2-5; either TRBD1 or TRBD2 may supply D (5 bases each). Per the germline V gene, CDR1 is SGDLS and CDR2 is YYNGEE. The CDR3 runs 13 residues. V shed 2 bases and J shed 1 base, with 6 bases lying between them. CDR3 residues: CASSVGTQETQYF. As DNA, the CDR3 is TGTGCCAGCAGCGTGGGGACCCAAGAGACCCAGTACTTC.